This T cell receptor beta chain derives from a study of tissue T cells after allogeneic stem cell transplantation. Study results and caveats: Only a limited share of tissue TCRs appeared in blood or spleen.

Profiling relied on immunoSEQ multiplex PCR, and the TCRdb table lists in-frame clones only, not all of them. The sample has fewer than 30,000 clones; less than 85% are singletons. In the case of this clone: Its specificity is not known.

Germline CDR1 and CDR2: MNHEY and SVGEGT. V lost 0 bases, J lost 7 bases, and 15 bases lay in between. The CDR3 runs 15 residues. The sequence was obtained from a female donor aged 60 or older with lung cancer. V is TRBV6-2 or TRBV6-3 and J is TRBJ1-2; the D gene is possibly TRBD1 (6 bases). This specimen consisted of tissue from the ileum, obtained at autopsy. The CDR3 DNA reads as TGTGCCAGCAGTTACTCGTATCGGGGGGCTGTTGGCTACACCTTC. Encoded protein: CASSYSYRGAVGYTF.